The table lists the clone carrying this T cell receptor beta chain with a few counts. The TCR beta CDR3 regions underwent amplification using RNA transcripts as the source. The TCR CDR3 first-round RT-PCR relied on the HTBI primer set. TCRdb re-derived calls from the multiplex PCR reads in MiXCR, one entry per CDR3 protein. The table records approximately 400,000 distinct CDR3 sequences, approximately 15% of them present only once. The CDR3 has 17 residues. Germline trimming cut 4 bases from V and 0 bases from J; bases unmatched to any gene: 9. The germline V gene has CDR1 SGDLS and CDR2 YYNGEE. This record belongs to a study of T cells in Graves' hyperthyroidism and ophthalmopathy.

This receptor was taken from a woman aged 60-75 years with Graves' hyperthyroidism. The chain couples TRBV9 to TRBJ2-1, with 8 bases matching TRBD2. Material for sequencing was blood. In DNA form, the CDR3 reads TGTGCCAGCAGCCCCCCGGCTAGCGGGCCCTCCTACAATGAGCAGTTCTTC. Residues: CASSPPASGPSYNEQFF.